The rows below give T cell receptor beta chains drawn from one sample of a study of shared clonotypes between healthy human individuals. Profiled with immunoSEQ multiplex PCR; TCRdb holds only in-frame clones, not every one. Here the sample spans under 600,000 clones, 95% to 98% being singletons. Material: naive CD8+ T cells sorted from blood. Receptor source: a man aged 25-40 years in good health. The CDR3 runs from the conserved cysteine through the conserved F or W. The order of the fields is CDR3 length, J gene, V gene, CDR3 protein.

len: 17; j_gene: TRBJ1-4; v_gene: TRBV11-2; CDR3aa: CASTHGVSPDFNEKLFF
len: 16; j_gene: TRBJ2-1; v_gene: TRBV6-5; CDR3aa: CASRYRGSPIQDEQFF
len: 13; j_gene: TRBJ2-5; v_gene: TRBV5-6; CDR3aa: CASSLRGQETQYF
len: 14; j_gene: TRBJ2-7; v_gene: TRBV28; CDR3aa: CASYTGIDTYEQYF
len: 14; j_gene: TRBJ2-7; v_gene: TRBV9; CDR3aa: CASSVQSFSYEQYF
len: 15; j_gene: TRBJ2-1; v_gene: TRBV2; CDR3aa: CASTASGDSYNEQFF
len: 14; j_gene: TRBJ1-2; v_gene: TRBV29-1; CDR3aa: CSVEVGLRNYGYTF
len: 16; j_gene: TRBJ2-1; v_gene: TRBV18; CDR3aa: CASSPPQGGSYNEQFF
len: 13; j_gene: TRBJ2-2; v_gene: TRBV7-9; CDR3aa: CASRERNTGELFF
len: 16; j_gene: TRBJ1-4; v_gene: TRBV7-9; CDR3aa: CASSPNRGATNEKLFF
len: 14; j_gene: TRBJ1-5; v_gene: TRBV5-1; CDR3aa: CASSPSAGDQPQHF
len: 16; j_gene: TRBJ2-1; v_gene: TRBV7-7; CDR3aa: CASSPLLGAPYNEQFF
len: 11; j_gene: TRBJ1-2; v_gene: TRBV27; CDR3aa: CASRANYGYTF
len: 15; j_gene: TRBJ1-4; v_gene: TRBV7-6; CDR3aa: CASSRTSGDHEKLFF
len: 12; j_gene: TRBJ2-7; v_gene: TRBV7-2; CDR3aa: CASSFYLSEQYF
len: 12; j_gene: TRBJ2-1; v_gene: TRBV29-1; CDR3aa: CSTVRQGYEQFF
len: 14; j_gene: TRBJ2-1; v_gene: TRBV5-4; CDR3aa: CASSFGLAGNEQFF
len: 19; j_gene: TRBJ2-6; v_gene: TRBV7-2; CDR3aa: CASSLEVQGLAAGANVLTF
len: 14; j_gene: TRBJ2-1; v_gene: TRBV27; CDR3aa: CASSFLSPYNEQFF
len: 13; j_gene: TRBJ1-5; v_gene: TRBV10-2; CDR3aa: CASGEYSNQPQHF
len: 12; j_gene: TRBJ2-2; v_gene: TRBV7-2; CDR3aa: CASSSRTGELFF
len: 11; j_gene: TRBJ1-1; v_gene: TRBV4-2; CDR3aa: CASTQGGEAFF
len: 16; j_gene: TRBJ1-4; v_gene: TRBV6-5; CDR3aa: CASSYSTAATNEKLFF
len: 18; j_gene: TRBJ2-3; v_gene: TRBV4-1; CDR3aa: CASSQTTGTALSTDTQYF
len: 11; j_gene: TRBJ2-7; v_gene: TRBV6-6; CDR3aa: CASSTSYEQYF
len: 16; j_gene: TRBJ2-3; v_gene: TRBV9; CDR3aa: CASSTDRLTSTDTQYF
len: 13; j_gene: TRBJ2-1; v_gene: TRBV5-1; CDR3aa: CASSPPHRNEQFF
len: 15; j_gene: TRBJ2-1; v_gene: TRBV27; CDR3aa: CASSPGSGIAREQFF
len: 11; j_gene: TRBJ2-7; v_gene: TRBV29-1; CDR3aa: CSVDLQGEQYF
len: 14; j_gene: TRBJ2-1; v_gene: TRBV6-5; CDR3aa: CASKLPSGDNEQFF
len: 15; j_gene: TRBJ2-7; v_gene: TRBV5-1; CDR3aa: CASSLFGRTSYEQYF
len: 14; j_gene: TRBJ1-3; v_gene: TRBV7-9; CDR3aa: CASSTPGLGNTIYF
len: 13; j_gene: TRBJ2-7; v_gene: TRBV29-1; CDR3aa: CSAGGGADYEQYF
len: 17; j_gene: TRBJ2-1; v_gene: TRBV10-1; CDR3aa: CASSGGTGGPTYNEQFF
len: 15; j_gene: TRBJ2-5; v_gene: TRBV7-2; CDR3aa: CASSLVDRHQETQYF
len: 14; j_gene: TRBJ2-3; v_gene: TRBV29-1; CDR3aa: CSVVVSSGADTQYF
len: 15; j_gene: TRBJ2-5; v_gene: TRBV7-3; CDR3aa: CASSLYAADQETQYF
len: 15; j_gene: TRBJ2-3; v_gene: TRBV27; CDR3aa: CASSSLNPSTDTQYF
len: 15; j_gene: TRBJ1-1; v_gene: TRBV6-5; CDR3aa: CASSLTGGLRTEAFF
len: 15; j_gene: TRBJ2-3; v_gene: TRBV5-4; CDR3aa: CASSIGLADTDTQYF
len: 17; j_gene: TRBJ2-1; v_gene: TRBV5-8; CDR3aa: CASSLASLSFSYNEQFF
len: 14; j_gene: TRBJ2-7; v_gene: TRBV7-9; CDR3aa: CASSLGHGRGEQYF
len: 12; j_gene: TRBJ2-7; v_gene: TRBV5-1; CDR3aa: CASSADRYEQYF
len: 18; j_gene: TRBJ2-2; v_gene: TRBV27; CDR3aa: CASSLSVVQQANTGELFF
len: 15; j_gene: TRBJ2-2; v_gene: TRBV5-1; CDR3aa: CASSSETGATGELFF
len: 14; j_gene: TRBJ2-2; v_gene: TRBV7-9; CDR3aa: CASSSKADTGELFF
len: 15; j_gene: TRBJ1-5; v_gene: TRBV7-9; CDR3aa: CASTLIGRLNQPQHF
len: 13; j_gene: TRBJ1-5; v_gene: TRBV29-1; CDR3aa: CSVVDDSNQPQHF
len: 13; j_gene: TRBJ1-2; v_gene: TRBV14; CDR3aa: CASSQSGIYGYTF
len: 13; j_gene: TRBJ2-7; v_gene: TRBV28; CDR3aa: CASSPRTGGAFGF
len: 17; j_gene: TRBJ2-7; v_gene: TRBV11-3; CDR3aa: CASSLPRTSGTPYEQYF
len: 16; j_gene: TRBJ1-5; v_gene: TRBV5-1; CDR3aa: CASSLGSGGSNQPQHF
len: 15; j_gene: TRBJ2-1; v_gene: TRBV11-1; CDR3aa: CASSLMTGSFDEQFF
len: 15; j_gene: TRBJ2-7; v_gene: TRBV6-1; CDR3aa: CASSLTSGILYEQYF
len: 14; j_gene: TRBJ2-1; v_gene: TRBV5-6; CDR3aa: CASSDRGLAAEQFF
len: 19; j_gene: TRBJ2-3; v_gene: TRBV18; CDR3aa: CASSPKWQVGAGDPDTQYF
len: 15; j_gene: TRBJ2-5; v_gene: TRBV9; CDR3aa: CASSSGTGDQETQYF